Sequencing of this T cell receptor beta chain was carried out in a study of blood T cell repertoires in COVID-19. Overall study: The United States, Italy and Spain were the sources of the acute and convalescent COVID-19 samples. Sources were T cells, B-cell-depleted T cells, or PBMCs; the material itself was cDNA or gDNA.

Germline V gene data show CDR1 as LGHDT and CDR2 as YNNKEL (reference sequence). This CDR3 region has 15 residues. V gave up 3 bases and J gave up 8 bases, with 14 bases separating them. Living in about two dozen US areas, the participants were between 18 and 89 years of age. In assigning cohorts, the study relied on participant-reported clinical history. The protocol was immunoSEQ multiplex PCR, while the TCRdb copy is restricted to in-frame clones and leaves out a portion. The table records 250,000 to 300,000 clones, roughly 80% of them present only once. This receptor was identified in a man in his forties or fifties who had been exposed to COVID-19. Sequencing was carried out using PBMCs or T cells enriched from blood (not recorded which). The V gene is TRBV3-1 (or the pseudogene TRBV3-2), the J gene TRBJ1-6; tentative D call: TRBD1 (5 bases). CDR3 region: CASSQYVGVDSPLHF. DNA of the CDR3: TGTGCCAGCAGCCAGTATGTAGGGGTTGATTCACCCCTCCACTTT.